This TCR beta chain was captured by sequencing in a study of T cells in Graves' hyperthyroidism and ophthalmopathy. Study summary: Peripheral blood draws took place at initial diagnosis, ahead of any treatment. Study results and caveats: Blood also contained most expanded thyroid clonotypes above 0.001.

Remarks on this clonotype: Its antigen is unknown. A much larger clone differs from this one at a single base, so this may be a read error.

Per germline, CDR1 GTSNPN and CDR2 SVGIG (reference sequence). There are 14 residues in the CDR3. RNA transcripts provided the source from which TCR beta CDR3 regions were amplified. HTBI primers were used for first-round RT-PCR of the TCR CDR3. TCRdb used MiXCR to reprocess the multiplex PCR reads, holding one entry per CDR3 protein. The data show hundreds of thousands of distinct CDR3 sequences, around 15% seen once. The definition of stable Graves' hyperthyroidism was no ophthalmopathy progression within 18 months. The sequence derives from a woman between 18 and 29 years old with Graves' hyperthyroidism. Sequenced: blood. The rearrangement uses TRBV30 and TRBJ2-1; D perhaps matches TRBD2 (6 bases). The end of the DNA fits TRBJ2-7 better, so the J call may be wrong. The CDR3 reads CAWSVGLPYNEQYF. As DNA, the CDR3 is TGTGCCTGGAGTGTGGGACTTCCATACAATGAGCAGTACTTC.